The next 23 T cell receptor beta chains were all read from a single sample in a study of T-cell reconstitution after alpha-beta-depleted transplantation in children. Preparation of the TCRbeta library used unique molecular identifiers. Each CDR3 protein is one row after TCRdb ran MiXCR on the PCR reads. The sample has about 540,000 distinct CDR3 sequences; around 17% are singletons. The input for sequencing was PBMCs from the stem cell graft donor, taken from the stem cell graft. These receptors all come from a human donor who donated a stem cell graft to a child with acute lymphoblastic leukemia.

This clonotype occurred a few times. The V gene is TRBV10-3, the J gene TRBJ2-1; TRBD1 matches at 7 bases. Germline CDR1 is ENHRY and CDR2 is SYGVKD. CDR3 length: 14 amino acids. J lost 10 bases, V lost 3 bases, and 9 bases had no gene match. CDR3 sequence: CAISEIDRDEEQFF. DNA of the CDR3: TGTGCCATCAGTGAAATCGACAGGGATGAAGAGCAGTTCTTC.

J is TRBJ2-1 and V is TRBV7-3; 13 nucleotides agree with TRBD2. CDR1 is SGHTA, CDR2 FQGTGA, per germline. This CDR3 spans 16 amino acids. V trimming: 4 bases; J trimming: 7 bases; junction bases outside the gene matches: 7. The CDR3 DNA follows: TGTGCCAGCAGCTCCCGGGGGACTAGCGGGGCTAATGAGCAGTTCTTC. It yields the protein CASSSRGTSGANEQFF.

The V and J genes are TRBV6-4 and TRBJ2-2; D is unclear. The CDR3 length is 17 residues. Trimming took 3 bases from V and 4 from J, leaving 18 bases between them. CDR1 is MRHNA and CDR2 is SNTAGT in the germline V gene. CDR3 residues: CASSESPEWVSTGELFF. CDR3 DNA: TGTGCCAGCAGTGAATCCCCAGAATGGGTATCCACCGGGGAGCTGTTTTTT.

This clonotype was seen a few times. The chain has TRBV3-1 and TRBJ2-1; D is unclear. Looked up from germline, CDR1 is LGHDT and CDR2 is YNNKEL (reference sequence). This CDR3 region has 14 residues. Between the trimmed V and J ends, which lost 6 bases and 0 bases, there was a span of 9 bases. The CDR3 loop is CASSGRSSYNEQFF. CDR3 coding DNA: TGTGCCAGCAGTGGCCGGAGCTCCTACAATGAGCAGTTCTTC.

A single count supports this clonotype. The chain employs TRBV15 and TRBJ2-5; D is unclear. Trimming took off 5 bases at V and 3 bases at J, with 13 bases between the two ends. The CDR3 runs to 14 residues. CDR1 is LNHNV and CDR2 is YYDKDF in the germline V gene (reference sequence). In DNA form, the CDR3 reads TGTGCCACCAGCCCTGGTGGGGAAGAAGAGACCCAGTACTTC. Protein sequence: CATSPGGEEETQYF.

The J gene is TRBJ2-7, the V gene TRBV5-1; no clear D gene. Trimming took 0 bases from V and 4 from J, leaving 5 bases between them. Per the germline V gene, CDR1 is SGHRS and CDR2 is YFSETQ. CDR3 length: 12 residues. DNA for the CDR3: TGCGCCAGCAGCTTGGATTGGTACGAGCAGTACTTC. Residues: CASSLDWYEQYF.

CDR3 loop: CASSWGLATGELFF. CDR3 nucleotide sequence: TGTGCCAGCAGCTGGGGACTAGCAACCGGGGAGCTGTTTTTT. V and J are TRBV11-3 and TRBJ2-2; 9 bases are a match to TRBD2. The CDR3 contains 14 residues. V shed 4 bases and J 5 bases; nucleotides not matched to a gene: 2. Looked up from germline, CDR1 is SGHNT and CDR2 is YENEEA. Full variable domain (rest looked up from reference TRBV11-3 and TRBJ2-2): EAGVVQSPRYKIIEKKQPVAFWCNPISGHNTLYWYLQNLGQGPELLIRYENEEAVDDSQLPKDRFSAERLKGVDSTLKIQPAELGDSAVYLCASSWGLATGELFFGEGSRLTVL.

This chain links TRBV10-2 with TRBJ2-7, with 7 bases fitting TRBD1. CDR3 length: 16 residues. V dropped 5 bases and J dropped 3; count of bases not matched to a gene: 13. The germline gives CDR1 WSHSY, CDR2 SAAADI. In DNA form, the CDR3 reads TGCGCCAGCAGTTCTCGTCCGGGACAGAGGCGCTACGAGCAGTACTTC. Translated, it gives CASSSRPGQRRYEQYF.

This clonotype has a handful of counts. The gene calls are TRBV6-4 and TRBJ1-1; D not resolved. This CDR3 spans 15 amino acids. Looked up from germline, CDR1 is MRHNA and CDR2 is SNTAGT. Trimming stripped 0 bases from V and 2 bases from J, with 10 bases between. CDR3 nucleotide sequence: TGTGCCAGCAGTGACTCACCCTGGGGAAACACTGAAGCTTTCTTT. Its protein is CASSDSPWGNTEAFF.

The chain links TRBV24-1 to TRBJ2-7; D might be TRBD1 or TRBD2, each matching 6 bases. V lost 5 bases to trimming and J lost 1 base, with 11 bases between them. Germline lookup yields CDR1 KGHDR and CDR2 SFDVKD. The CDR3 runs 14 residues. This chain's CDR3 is CATSGQGTSYEQYF. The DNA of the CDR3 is TGTGCCACCAGTGGGCAGGGGACTTCCTACGAGCAGTACTTC.

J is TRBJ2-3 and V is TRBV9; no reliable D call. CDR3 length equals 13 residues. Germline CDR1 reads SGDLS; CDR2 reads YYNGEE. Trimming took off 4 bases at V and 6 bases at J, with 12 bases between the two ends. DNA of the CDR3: TGTGCCAGCAGCTTCCGACTGGGGGATACGCAGTATTTT. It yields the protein CASSFRLGDTQYF.

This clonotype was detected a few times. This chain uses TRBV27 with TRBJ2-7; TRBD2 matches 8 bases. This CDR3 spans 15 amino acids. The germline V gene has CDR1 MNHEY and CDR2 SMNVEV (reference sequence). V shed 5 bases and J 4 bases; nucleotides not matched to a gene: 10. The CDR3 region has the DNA TGTGCCAGCAGTACGGCGGGAGGCCGCTTTTACGAGCAGTACTTC. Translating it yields CASSTAGGRFYEQYF.

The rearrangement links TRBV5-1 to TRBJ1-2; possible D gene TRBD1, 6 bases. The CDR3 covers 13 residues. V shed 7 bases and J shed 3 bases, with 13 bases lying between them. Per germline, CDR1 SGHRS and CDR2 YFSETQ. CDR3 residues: CASGATGHYGYTF. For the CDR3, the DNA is TGCGCCAGCGGCGCTACAGGGCACTATGGCTACACCTTC.

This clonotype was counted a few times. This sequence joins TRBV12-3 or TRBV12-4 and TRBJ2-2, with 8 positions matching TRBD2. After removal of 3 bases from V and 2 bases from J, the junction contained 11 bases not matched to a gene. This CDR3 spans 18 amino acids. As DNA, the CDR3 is TGTGCCAGCAGTTTGAGAATGAGCGGGAGCTTTAACACCGGGGAGCTGTTTTTT. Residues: CASSLRMSGSFNTGELFF.

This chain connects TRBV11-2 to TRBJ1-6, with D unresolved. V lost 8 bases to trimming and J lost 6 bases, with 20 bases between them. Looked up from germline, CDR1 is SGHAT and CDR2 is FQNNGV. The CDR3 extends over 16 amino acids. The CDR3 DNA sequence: TGTGCCAGCGGCCAGTTCGGTAGCAGCTTTAATTCACCCCTCCACTTT. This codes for CASGQFGSSFNSPLHF.

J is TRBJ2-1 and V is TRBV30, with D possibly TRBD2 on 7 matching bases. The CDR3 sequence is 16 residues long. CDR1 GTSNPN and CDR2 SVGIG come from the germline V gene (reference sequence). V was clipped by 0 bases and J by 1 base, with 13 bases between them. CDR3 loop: CAWSVGGGGSYNEQFF. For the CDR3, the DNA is TGTGCCTGGAGTGTAGGAGGGGGGGGATCCTACAATGAGCAGTTCTTC. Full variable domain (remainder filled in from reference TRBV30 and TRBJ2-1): SQTIHQWPATLVQPVGSPLSLECTVEGTSNPNLYWYRQAAGRGLQLLFYSVGIGQISSEVPQNLSASRPQDRQFILSSKKLLLSDSGFYLCAWSVGGGGSYNEQFFGPGTRLTVL.

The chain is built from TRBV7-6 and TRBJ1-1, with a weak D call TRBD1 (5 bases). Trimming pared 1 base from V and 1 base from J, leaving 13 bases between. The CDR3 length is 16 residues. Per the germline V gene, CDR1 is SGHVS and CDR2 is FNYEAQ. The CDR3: CASSLGQGMANTEAFF. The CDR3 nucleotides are TGTGCCAGCAGCTTAGGCCAGGGAATGGCGAACACTGAAGCTTTCTTT.

CDR3 in amino acids: CASRTGSPVNTIYF. In nucleotides, the CDR3 is TGTGCCAGCAGAACAGGGAGTCCCGTAAACACCATATATTTT. J is TRBJ1-3 and V is TRBV27, with TRBD1 as a possible D gene (6 bases). The V end lost 6 bases, the J end lost 6 bases, and 15 bases lay between the germline ends. The length of the CDR3 is 14 residues. Germline V CDR1 and CDR2: MNHEY, SMNVEV (reference sequence).

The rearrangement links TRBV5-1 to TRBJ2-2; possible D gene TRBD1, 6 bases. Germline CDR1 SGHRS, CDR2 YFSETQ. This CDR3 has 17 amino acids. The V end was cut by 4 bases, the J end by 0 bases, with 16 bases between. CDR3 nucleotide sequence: TGCGCCAGCAGCCGGGACATCCCTTTACCGAACACCGGGGAGCTGTTTTTT. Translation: CASSRDIPLPNTGELFF.

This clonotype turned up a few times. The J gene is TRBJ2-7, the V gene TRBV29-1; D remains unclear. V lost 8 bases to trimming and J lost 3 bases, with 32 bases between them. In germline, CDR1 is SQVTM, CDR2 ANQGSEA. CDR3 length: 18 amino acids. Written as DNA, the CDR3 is TGCAGCTTCGACTGCCCCGTCGGGCCCAGAATTATCTACTACGAGCAGTACTTC. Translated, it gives CSFDCPVGPRIIYYEQYF.

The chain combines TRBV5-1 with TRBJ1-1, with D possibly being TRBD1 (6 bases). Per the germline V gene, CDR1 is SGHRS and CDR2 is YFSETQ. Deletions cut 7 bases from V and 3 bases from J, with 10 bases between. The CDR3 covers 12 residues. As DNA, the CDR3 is TGCGCCAGCGGTCCAGGGGACACTGAAGCTTTCTTT. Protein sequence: CASGPGDTEAFF.

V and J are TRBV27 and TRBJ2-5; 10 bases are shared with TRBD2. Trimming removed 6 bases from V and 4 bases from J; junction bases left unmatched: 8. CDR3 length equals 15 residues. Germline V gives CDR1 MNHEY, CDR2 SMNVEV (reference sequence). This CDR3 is CASRVLAGARETQYF. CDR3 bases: TGTGCCAGCAGAGTGCTAGCGGGAGCACGAGAGACCCAGTACTTC.

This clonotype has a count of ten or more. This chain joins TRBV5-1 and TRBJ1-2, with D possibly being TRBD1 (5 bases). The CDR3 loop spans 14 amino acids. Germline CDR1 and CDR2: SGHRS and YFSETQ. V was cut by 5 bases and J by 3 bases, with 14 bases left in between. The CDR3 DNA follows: TGCGCCAGCAGATCGGGGACGGACGACTATGGCTACACCTTC. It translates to CASRSGTDDYGYTF.